This T cell receptor (beta chain) was found in a study of CD8+ T cells in alopecia areata. Overall study context: Among treated patients, oral tofacitinib was administered at 5 to 10 mg twice daily.

TCR sequencing used cDNA made by reverse transcription of extracted RNA. Repertoires were generated with immunoSEQ multiplex PCR, while TCRdb's copy carries only in-frame clones and drops some. Seen here are 200,000 to 250,000 clones, about 60% observed once, and the top ten hold just over 0.45%. Study-wide results and limits: Scalp samples also yield sequences of resident alphabeta T cells from normal skin. Greater clonality was observed in lesional scalp samples, especially alopecia totalis/universalis, versus normal scalp.

Remarks on this clone: Its antigen is undetermined.

Looked up from germline, CDR1 is LNHDA and CDR2 is SQIVND (reference sequence). Trimming removed 6 bases from V and 1 base from J; junction bases left unmatched: 5. The CDR3 extends over 14 amino acids. The sequenced sample was CD4+ T cells sorted from blood, obtained at week 0. The V call is TRBV19, the J call TRBJ1-2, with 7 bases fitting TRBD1. This clonotype originated in a human donor with alopecia areata. The CDR3 loop reads CASSRDSVNYGYTF. In DNA form, the CDR3 reads TGTGCCAGTAGCCGGGACAGCGTTAACTATGGCTACACCTTC. The whole variable domain, remainder taken from reference TRBV19 and TRBJ1-2, is DGGITQSPKYLFRKEGQNVTLSCEQNLNHDAMYWYRQDPGQGLRLIYYSQIVNDFQKGDIAEGYSVSREKKESFPLTVTSAQKNPTAFYLCASSRDSVNYGYTFGSGTRLTVV.